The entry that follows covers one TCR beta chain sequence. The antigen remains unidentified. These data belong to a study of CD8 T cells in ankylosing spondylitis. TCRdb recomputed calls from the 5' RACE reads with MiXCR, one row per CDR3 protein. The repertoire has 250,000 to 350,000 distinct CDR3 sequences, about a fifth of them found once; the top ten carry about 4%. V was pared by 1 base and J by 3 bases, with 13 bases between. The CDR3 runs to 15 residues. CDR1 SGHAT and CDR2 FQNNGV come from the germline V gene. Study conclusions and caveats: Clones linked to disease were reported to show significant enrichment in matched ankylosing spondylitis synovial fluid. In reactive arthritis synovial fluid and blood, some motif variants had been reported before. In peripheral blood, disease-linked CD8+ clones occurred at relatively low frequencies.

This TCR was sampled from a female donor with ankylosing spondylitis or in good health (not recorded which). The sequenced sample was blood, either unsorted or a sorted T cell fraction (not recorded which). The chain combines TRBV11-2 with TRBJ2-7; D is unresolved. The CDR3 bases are TGTGCCAGCAGCTTAGGTGCGCTACCAAGCTACGAGCAGTACTTC. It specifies CASSLGALPSYEQYF.